The source of this T cell receptor (beta chain) is a study of T cell clusters in autoimmune cytopenias (dated by TCRdb to the late 2010s). Regarding the study in general: Among healthy donor controls, the mean age was about 55 years, the median age was about 60 years, and about half of the roughly 43 were female. TRB sequencing reached a median depth of around 52,000 reads per sample and yielded a median of about 2,200 distinct TRB clonotypes per sample. TRB and IGH repertoires from peripheral blood were sequenced in autoimmune cytopenia patients at active disease and during treatment follow-up, with healthy, CLL and autoimmune hepatitis controls included alongside. The goal of the study was to find out whether patients with autoimmune cytopenia have a disease-specific immune repertoire signature that could be used as a blood-based biomarker. For primary cytopenia, about two dozen age-matched healthy donors were used as controls, and for secondary cytopenia, fewer than 15 age-matched CLL patients were used as controls. The comparison group for autoimmune hepatitis repertoires was some 24 healthy donors matched for age and sex.

Note on this clonotype: Which antigen it targets is not known.

What the research found in general, with its limitations: In the comparison of secondary cytopenia with CLL, the cluster-lack signature was not observed, apparently because the dominant lymphoma-associated repertoire masked the signature. About 3.3-fold more exclusive TRB clusters were observed in healthy donors than in active autoimmune hepatitis patients, consistent with an autoimmunity-wide signature. GLIPH results suggested that primary autoimmune cytopenia patients were missing physiological T cell clusters, with about 53 clusters found only in healthy donors compared with 15 to 20 found only in patients. The T cell clusters were only ever defined in silico, so experimental validation of their functional role was still needed. TRB repertoire shifts, with less even repertoires in secondary cytopenia and CLL, mostly reflected lymphoma bias rather than autoimmunity.

Including the terminal cysteine and phenylalanine, the CDR3 comprises 13 residues. The entry carries no DNA sequence. Sequences MNHEY (CDR1) and SMNVEV (CDR2) are obtained from the germline V gene (reference sequence). Per sample, 250 ng of peripheral blood genomic DNA, approximately 41,000 genome equivalents, was used for TRB amplification. Multiplex PCR with a touch-down protocol amplified TRB rearrangements, with the TRB-A and TRB-B primer pools combined in a single tube. Two consecutive PCR reactions with Phusion HS II polymerase added Illumina adapters and sample indices to the amplicons. After gel purification with the NucleoSpin Gel and PCR Clean-up kit, the amplicons were quantified by Qubit and checked for quality on an Agilent 2100 Bioanalyzer. Sequencing of the libraries was performed on an Illumina MiSeq with 600-cycle, single-indexed, paired-end runs. In the original analysis: TRB reads were aligned and assembled with MiXCR version 2.1.12 using the default MiXCR reference library. A clone was defined by each unique CDR3 nucleotide sequence, and analysis was restricted to productive sequences with at least two reads. Repertoire diversity was assessed by alpha-parameterized diversity profiles (alpha 0 to 5), including Shannon (alpha 1) and Simpson (alpha 2) indices, computed with an R script. Combinatorial TRB VJ usage was computed with the tcR package and compared between cohorts by principal component analysis with ade4. GLIPH clustering of TCRbeta CDR3s was carried out on cohort pairs matched by age and read depth, and cluster frequencies were compared by Wilcoxon test. TCRdb reprocessed the reads, reporting each CDR3 protein sequence once and no DNA. The V and J calls come from TCRdb's annotation, not from the publication. The data table for this sample lists a few thousand distinct CDR3 sequences. Under 3.5% of the sample is in the top ten clones.

This sample was also put to use in a study of T cell repertoires in aging, cancer and after chemotherapy. The second study's authors report: Donors spanned six age groups from 30 or younger to 70 or older, with at least three individuals per group. Healthy donor control TCR repertoires were recorded over several months to years and showed clear clonal overlap across re-sampling. The full dataset contained 9.1 million or so TCR reads. Compared with age-matched healthy donors, untreated patients with hematological or solid cancers had significantly lower TCR diversity and higher clonality in blood. In healthy donors, the decline in TCR diversity with age was mainly explained by loss of richness, whereas in cancer patients loss of evenness was also found to contribute. In both cancer cohorts, the median generation probability rose over the chemotherapy interval, which suggests that the repertoire was reconstituted through rebound thymic output. The authors noted that the repertoire data do not allow conclusions about immunological memory after chemotherapy. To examine immunoaging and T cell reconstitution after chemotherapy, the study profiled TCR beta repertoires in peripheral blood from healthy donors and cancer patients. A cohort of about 220 cancer patients (about 94 with hematological and around 130 with solid cancers) was assembled, and fewer than 100 healthy donors were included as a reference group. TRB sequences were processed with MiXCR versions 2.12 and 3.0.5. Repertoire metrics included Shannon diversity, evenness, clonality (one minus evenness), and alpha-parameterized diversity profiles from alpha 0 to 5. The IGoR algorithm was used to calculate generation probabilities for clones in the paired samples taken before and after chemotherapy.

The sample taken for sequencing was peripheral blood. This sequence originates from a human donor in good health. The chain is encoded by TRBV27 joined to TRBJ2-1; there is no DNA to check the TCRdb D call of TRBD1. The CDR3 here reads CASSLTEWHEQFF.